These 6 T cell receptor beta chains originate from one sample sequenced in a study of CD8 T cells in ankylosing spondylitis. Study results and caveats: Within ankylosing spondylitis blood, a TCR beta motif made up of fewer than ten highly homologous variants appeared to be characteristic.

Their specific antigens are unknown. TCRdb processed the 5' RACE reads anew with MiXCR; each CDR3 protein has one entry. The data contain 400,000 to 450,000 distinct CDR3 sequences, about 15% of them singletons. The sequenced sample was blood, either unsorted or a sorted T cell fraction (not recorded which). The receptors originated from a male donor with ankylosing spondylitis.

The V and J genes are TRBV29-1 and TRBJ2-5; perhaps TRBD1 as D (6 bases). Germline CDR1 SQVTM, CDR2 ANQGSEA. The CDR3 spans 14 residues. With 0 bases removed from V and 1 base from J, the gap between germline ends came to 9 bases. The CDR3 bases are TGCAGCGTTGAAGAAAGGGACACCCAAGAGACCCAGTACTTC. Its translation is CSVEERDTQETQYF.

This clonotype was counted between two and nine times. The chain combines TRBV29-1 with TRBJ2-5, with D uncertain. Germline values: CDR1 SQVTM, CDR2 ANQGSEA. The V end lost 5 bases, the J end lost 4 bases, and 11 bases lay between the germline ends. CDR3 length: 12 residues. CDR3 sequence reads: CSVQLGTETQYF. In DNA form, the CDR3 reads TGCAGCGTTCAGTTAGGTACAGAGACCCAGTACTTC.

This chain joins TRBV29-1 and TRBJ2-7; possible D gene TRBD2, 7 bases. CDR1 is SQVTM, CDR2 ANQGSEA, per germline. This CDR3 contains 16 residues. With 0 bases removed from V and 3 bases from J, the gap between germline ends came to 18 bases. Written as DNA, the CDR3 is TGCAGCGTTGAAGAGACTAGGGGGGGACTGAACTACGAGCAGTACTTC. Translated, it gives CSVEETRGGLNYEQYF.

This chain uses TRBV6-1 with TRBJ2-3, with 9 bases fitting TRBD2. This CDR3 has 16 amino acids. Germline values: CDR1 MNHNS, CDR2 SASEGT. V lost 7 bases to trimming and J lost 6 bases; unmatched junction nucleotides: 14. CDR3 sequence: CASTRGAGGTADTQYF. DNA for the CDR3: TGTGCCAGCACCCGCGGCGCGGGAGGGACGGCGGATACGCAGTATTTT.

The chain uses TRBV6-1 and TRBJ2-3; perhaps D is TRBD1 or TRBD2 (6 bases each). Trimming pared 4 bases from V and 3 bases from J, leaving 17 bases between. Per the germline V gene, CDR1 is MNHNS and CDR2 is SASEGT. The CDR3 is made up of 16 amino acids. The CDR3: CASSGRRGGLTDTQYF. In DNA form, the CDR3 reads TGTGCCAGCAGTGGTCGGAGAGGGGGGTTGACAGATACGCAGTATTTT.

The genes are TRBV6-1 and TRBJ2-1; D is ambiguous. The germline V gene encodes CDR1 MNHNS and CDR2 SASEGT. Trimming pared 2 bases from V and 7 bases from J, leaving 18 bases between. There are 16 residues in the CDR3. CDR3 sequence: CASSERSVVPANEQFF. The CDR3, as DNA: TGTGCCAGCAGTGAACGGAGCGTGGTCCCAGCGAATGAGCAGTTCTTC.